The subject of this entry is one T cell receptor (beta chain). Its antigen is still unknown. The data were obtained in a study of T-cell memory formation after mild COVID-19. Points from the study as a whole: Clones contracting day 15 to 85 were balanced CD4/CD8; later expanders leaned CD4+.

TCRdb ran MiXCR on the 5' RACE reads and lists one entry per CDR3 protein. The data hold 300,000 to 400,000 distinct CDR3 sequences, with 25% to 30% observed a single time. V lost 4 bases and J lost 4, with 12 bases in between. In germline, CDR1 is SGDLS, CDR2 YYNGEE. CDR3 size: 14 residues. What was sequenced was PBMCs or a T cell subset sorted from them (not recorded which). This TCR was recovered from an adult woman who had mild COVID-19 (a few samples of this study predate the infection). Cell type and time point are not known. The genes are TRBV9 and TRBJ1-5; unclear D gene. The CDR3 sequence: CASSSSSGNQPQHF. CDR3 coding DNA: TGTGCCAGCAGCAGTAGTTCGGGGAATCAGCCCCAGCATTTT.